These 26 T cell receptor beta chains were all obtained from the same sample, sequenced in a study of blood T cell repertoires in COVID-19. Clones were sequenced by immunoSEQ multiplex PCR, and TCRdb holds only the in-frame ones, with some missing. The table shows fewer than 50,000 clones, with roughly 90% occurring only once. The sample taken for sequencing was peripheral blood. The receptors here all came from a man aged 55 to 70 with active or convalescent COVID-19.

The V gene is TRBV6-1, the J gene TRBJ2-5; D might be TRBD1 (5 bases). This CDR3 comprises 17 residues. CDR1 is MNHNS and CDR2 is SASEGT in the germline V gene. The germline V and J ends were trimmed by 1 base and 2 bases, with 17 bases remaining between them. The CDR3 reads CASSEDAGWAGQETQYF. Written as DNA, the CDR3 is TGTGCCAGCAGTGAAGACGCTGGTTGGGCAGGGCAAGAGACCCAGTACTTC.

The CDR3 protein is CASMGQGNQPQHF. The CDR3 DNA reads TGTGCCAGCATGGGACAGGGAAATCAGCCCCAGCATTTT. This chain joins TRBV28 and TRBJ1-5, with 9 positions matching TRBD1. The CDR3 is 13 amino acids. Germline CDR1 reads MDHEN; CDR2 reads SYDVKM. V dropped 7 bases and J dropped 4; count of bases not matched to a gene: 2.

The genes are TRBV19 and TRBJ2-7; a possible D gene is TRBD1 (5 bases). This CDR3 spans 14 amino acids. Germline V gene lookup returns CDR1 LNHDA and CDR2 SQIVND (reference sequence). V dropped 0 bases and J dropped 7 bases, with 13 bases sitting between them. CDR3 sequence reads: CASSIDQGRREQYF. Here the CDR3 DNA reads TGTGCCAGTAGTATAGATCAGGGCAGGCGGGAGCAGTACTTC.

For the CDR3, the DNA is TGTGCCAGCAGCAACTCGGGGTATAGCACAGATACGCAGTATTTT. Its protein product is CASSNSGYSTDTQYF. The chain links TRBV9 to TRBJ2-3; D perhaps matches TRBD2 (5 bases). The V end was cut by 4 bases, the J end by 0 bases, with 12 bases between. Germline V lookup: CDR1 SGDLS, CDR2 YYNGEE. The CDR3 is 15 residues long.

The rearrangement joins TRBV28 to TRBJ2-1; a weak D match, TRBD2 (5 bases). Looked up from germline, CDR1 is MDHEN and CDR2 is SYDVKM. Trimming cost V 7 bases and J 4 bases, with 14 bases left between them. The CDR3 length is 14 residues. The CDR3 loop is CASTRPDLYNEQFF. CDR3 in DNA: TGTGCCAGCACTCGTCCGGACTTATACAATGAGCAGTTCTTC.

The gene calls are TRBV5-6 and TRBJ1-2, with D perhaps matching TRBD1 (6 bases). CDR3 length equals 15 residues. Trimming shortened V by 4 bases and J by 8 bases, and 21 bases separated the two germline ends. CDR1 is SGHDT, CDR2 YYEEEE, per germline. This CDR3 reads CASSEGTLWPNGYTF. The CDR3 coding sequence is TGTGCCAGCAGCGAGGGGACACTCTGGCCTAACGGCTACACCTTC.

The rearrangement links TRBV4-3 to TRBJ2-3, with no clear D. The CDR3 is 15 residues long. V was shortened by 4 bases and J by 0 bases, with 11 bases between the two germline ends. Germline V gives CDR1 LGHNA, CDR2 YSLEER. CDR3 coding DNA: TGCGCCAGCAGCCCCCACTCCACTAGCACAGATACGCAGTATTTT. It encodes CASSPHSTSTDTQYF.

The chain carries TRBV5-1 and TRBJ2-3, with a possible D match to TRBD2 (6 bases). The germline V gene encodes CDR1 SGHRS and CDR2 YFSETQ. CDR3 length: 16 amino acids. Between the trimmed V and J ends, which lost 2 bases and 2 bases, there was a span of 15 bases. The chain's CDR3 is CASSFGTSSNTDTQYF. The CDR3 DNA reads as TGCGCCAGCAGCTTTGGGACTTCTAGTAACACAGATACGCAGTATTTT.

CDR3 in amino acids: CASNTGANENQPQHF. The CDR3 DNA reads TGTGCCAGCAATACAGGGGCAAACGAAAATCAGCCCCAGCATTTT. The chain carries TRBV28 and TRBJ1-5; the match to TRBD1 covers 7 bases. Germline V gene data show CDR1 as MDHEN and CDR2 as SYDVKM. The CDR3 has 15 residues. The trim removed 7 bases at V and 4 bases at J, leaving 10 bases unmatched.

This chain uses TRBV2 with TRBJ1-1; no reliable D call. CDR1 and CDR2 from the germline V gene are SNHLY and FYNNEI. CDR3 length equals 14 residues. V dropped 4 bases and J dropped 5 bases, with 14 bases sitting between them. The DNA for the CDR3 is TGTGCCAGCAGTGGGTGGCGAGGGTGGACTGAAGCTTTCTTT. This encodes CASSGWRGWTEAFF.

The chain recombines TRBV6-5 with TRBJ2-7, with D possibly matching TRBD1 (5 bases). V lost 5 bases and J 4 bases, leaving 9 bases between the germline ends. CDR1 and CDR2 from the germline V gene are MNHEY and SVGAGI. This CDR3 has 12 residues. In nucleotides, the CDR3 is TGTGCCAGCAGTCCAGGGTCTTACGAGCAGTACTTC. This codes for CASSPGSYEQYF.

The chain carries TRBV19 and TRBJ2-1, with 9 bases identical to TRBD1. The germline V gene has CDR1 LNHDA and CDR2 SQIVND (reference sequence). The CDR3 is 13 amino acids. The V gene end was trimmed by 6 bases and the J gene end by 7 bases; junction bases not matched to a gene: 4. CDR3 region: CASSQTGGNEQFF. The CDR3 region has the DNA TGTGCCAGTAGCCAGACAGGGGGAAATGAGCAGTTCTTC.

This chain links TRBV2 with TRBJ2-7, with TRBD1 matching over 7 bases. After removal of 3 bases from V and 0 bases from J, the junction contained 5 bases not matched to a gene. The CDR3 has 15 amino acids. The germline V gene has CDR1 SNHLY and CDR2 FYNNEI. CDR3 protein: CASSDAGTASYEQYF. The CDR3, as DNA: TGTGCCAGCAGTGATGCCGGGACAGCCTCCTACGAGCAGTACTTC. The full variable domain, in which reference TRBV2 and TRBJ2-7 provide the parts outside the CDR3, is EPEVTQTPSHQVTQMGQEVILRCVPISNHLYFYWYRQILGQKVEFLVSFYNNEISEKSEIFDDQFSVERPDGSNFTLKIRSTKLEDSAMYFCASSDAGTASYEQYFGPGTRLTVT.

This chain uses TRBV27 with TRBJ2-3, with 11 bases identical to TRBD2. CDR1 MNHEY and CDR2 SMNVEV come from the germline V gene (reference sequence). The CDR3 contains 14 residues. After removal of 8 bases from V and 7 bases from J, the junction contained 8 bases not matched to a gene. DNA for the CDR3: TGTGCCAGCCGCTCGACTAGCGGGAAAAATACGCAGTATTTT. Protein: CASRSTSGKNTQYF.

The chain uses TRBV5-1 and TRBJ2-2; D unclear. CDR1 is SGHRS, CDR2 YFSETQ, per germline. The CDR3 spans 14 residues. V was shortened by 5 bases and J by 0 bases, with 8 bases between the two germline ends. In DNA form, the CDR3 reads TGCGCCAGCAGAAATAGCCCGAACACCGGGGAGCTGTTTTTT. This gives the protein CASRNSPNTGELFF.

The rearrangement uses TRBV27 and TRBJ2-2; 13 bases are a match to TRBD2. Germline assignment: CDR1 MNHEY and CDR2 SMNVEV (reference sequence). V lost 5 bases to trimming and J lost 7 bases; unmatched junction nucleotides: 7. The CDR3 is 16 amino acids. This chain's CDR3 is CASSPGLAGRVGELFF. The CDR3 DNA reads as TGTGCCAGCAGTCCGGGACTAGCGGGAAGGGTCGGGGAGCTGTTTTTT.

The CDR3 loop reads CASSVAWGDTDTQYF. CDR3 in DNA: TGTGCCAGCAGCGTAGCTTGGGGGGACACAGATACGCAGTATTTT. This chain joins TRBV9 and TRBJ2-3, with a weak D call TRBD2 (6 bases). The CDR3 covers 15 residues. The V gene lost 0 bases and the J gene lost 2 bases, with 10 bases spanning the gap. Germline values: CDR1 SGDLS, CDR2 YYNGEE.

The J gene is TRBJ1-1, the V gene TRBV7-6; D is possibly TRBD1 (5 bases). This CDR3 comprises 16 residues. CDR1 and CDR2 from the germline V gene are SGHVS and FNYEAQ. V shed 5 bases and J shed 1 base, with 17 bases lying between them. CDR3: CASSPGGYRQNTEAFF. As DNA, the CDR3 is TGTGCCAGCAGCCCCGGGGGGTACAGGCAGAACACTGAAGCTTTCTTT.

With regard to this clone: The same CDR3 also results from other DNA sequences found in this sample. The CDR3 loop reads CASSLRGYGYTF. The DNA for the CDR3 is TGTGCCAGCAGTTTACGAGGGTATGGCTACACCTTC. The rearrangement uses TRBV27 and TRBJ1-2; D call uncertain. The CDR3 is 12 residues long. V was cut by 2 bases and J by 5 bases, with 6 bases left in between. Germline CDR1 MNHEY, CDR2 SMNVEV (reference sequence).

The chain uses TRBV2 and TRBJ2-7; weak D call: TRBD2 (7 bases). The CDR3 spans 12 residues. The germline V gene has CDR1 SNHLY and CDR2 FYNNEI. The V end lost 11 bases, the J end lost 9 bases, and 20 bases lay between the germline ends. CDR3 nucleotide sequence: TGTGCCTCCCACCCGGGGGGCTTGGGGCAGTACTTC. As protein: CASHPGGLGQYF. Full variable domain (remainder filled in from reference TRBV2 and TRBJ2-7): EPEVTQTPSHQVTQMGQEVILRCVPISNHLYFYWYRQILGQKVEFLVSFYNNEISEKSEIFDDQFSVERPDGSNFTLKIRSTKLEDSAMYFCASHPGGLGQYFGPGTRLTVT.

The DNA of the CDR3 is TGCGCCAGCAGCGCGGAAGGTGGGAACACCGGGGAGCTGTTTTTT. It is translated as CASSAEGGNTGELFF. The chain couples TRBV5-1 to TRBJ2-2, with D uncertain. Germline lookup yields CDR1 SGHRS and CDR2 YFSETQ. Trimming left V 4 bases short and J 1 base short, with 11 bases between. This CDR3 contains 15 residues.

The V gene is TRBV7-6, the J gene TRBJ2-2; 10 nucleotides agree with TRBD1. Germline CDR1 reads SGHVS; CDR2 reads FNYEAQ. The CDR3 has 16 amino acids. The trim removed 5 bases at V and 6 bases at J, leaving 9 bases unmatched. Here the CDR3 DNA reads TGTGCCAGCAGCCCCAAGACAGGGGGCCGGCCCGGGGAGCTGTTTTTT. Protein product: CASSPKTGGRPGELFF.

J is TRBJ1-1 and V is TRBV28, with 9 bases identical to TRBD1. The trim removed 0 bases at V and 6 bases at J, leaving 14 bases unmatched. The CDR3 loop spans 18 amino acids. The V gene's germline CDR1 is MDHEN and CDR2 SYDVKM. The CDR3, as DNA: TGTGCCAGCAGTTTATGGGAACGGACAGGGGAACCATTTCCTGAAGCTTTCTTT. It is translated as CASSLWERTGEPFPEAFF. Looking up the rest from reference TRBV28 and TRBJ1-1 gives the full variable domain: DVKVTQSSRYLVKRTGEKVFLECVQDMDHENMFWYRQDPGLGLRLIYFSYDVKMKEKGDIPEGYSVSREKKERFSLILESASTNQTSMYLCASSLWERTGEPFPEAFFGQGTRLTVV.

This clone occurred once. The J gene is TRBJ2-1, the V gene TRBV13, with 9 bases aligning to TRBD1. This CDR3 is 16 amino acids long. Trimming at V came to 4 bases and at J to 2 bases, leaving 6 bases not matched to a gene. The V gene's germline CDR1 is PRHDT and CDR2 FYEKMQ (reference sequence). CDR3 sequence: CASSSPRQGAYNEQFF. CDR3 bases: TGTGCCAGCAGCTCCCCCCGACAGGGGGCCTACAATGAGCAGTTCTTC.

V and J are TRBV2 and TRBJ1-1, with a weak D call TRBD1 (5 bases). The V gene lost 3 bases and the J gene lost 4 bases, with 24 bases spanning the gap. CDR3 length equals 18 residues. Germline values: CDR1 SNHLY, CDR2 FYNNEI. The CDR3 coding sequence is TGTGCCAGCAGTGACAATTTTTATGGGACTCTCACAATCACTGAAGCTTTCTTT. Encoded protein: CASSDNFYGTLTITEAFF.

The V and J genes are TRBV7-9 and TRBJ2-7, with D uncertain. Germline V CDR1 and CDR2: SEHNR, FQNEAQ (reference sequence). CDR3 length: 12 residues. V was trimmed by 2 bases and J by 1 base, leaving 3 bases between them. This chain's CDR3 is CASSLQSYEQYF. In DNA form, the CDR3 reads TGTGCCAGCAGCTTACAATCCTACGAGCAGTACTTC. The variable domain in full, completed from reference TRBV7-9 and TRBJ2-7, reads DTGVSQNPRHKITKRGQNVTFRCDPISEHNRLYWYRQTLGQGPEFLTYFQNEAQLEKSRLLSDRFSAERPKGSFSTLEIQRTEQGDSAMYLCASSLQSYEQYFGPGTRLTVT.